These T cell receptor beta chains were read from a single sample in a study of a mutant IDH1 vaccine in newly diagnosed glioma. The method was immunoSEQ multiplex PCR; TCRdb's version includes in-frame clones alone and lacks a portion of them. The sample consists of roughly 51,000 clones, approximately 78% of them appearing once. Their target antigens are unknown. The sample consisted of PBMCs, taken from a glioma patient whose treatment included an IDH1 peptide vaccine. The receptors stem from a middle-aged woman with glioma. Some clones in this sample may be carry-over from other donors' samples. Both conserved end residues are part of each CDR3. The order of the fields is V gene, clone size, D gene, J gene, CDR3 DNA, CDR3 protein. A D gene is named only where the DNA matches it firmly. Size is stated for part of the rows, as once, few or many counts, or as a class when the clone is expanded.

V: TRBV7-2; size: NA; D: NA; J: TRBJ2-3; DNA: TGTGCCAGCAGCCCCCGACTGGCGCCAGATACGCAGTATTTT; CDR3: CASSPRLAPDTQYF
V: TRBV19; size: NA; D: TRBD1; J: TRBJ2-2; DNA: TGTGCCAGTAGTTCCCCACCCGGGACAGCAACCGGGGAGCTGTTTTTT; CDR3: CASSSPPGTATGELFF
V: TRBV9; size: NA; D: NA; J: TRBJ1-2; DNA: TGTGCCAGCAGGGACCTTAATGGCTACACCTTC; CDR3: CASRDLNGYTF
V: TRBV6-1; size: NA; D: NA; J: TRBJ2-3; DNA: TGTGCCAGCAGGGCTAGCACAGATACGCAGTATTTT; CDR3: CASRASTDTQYF
V: TRBV11-2; size: NA; D: TRBD2; J: TRBJ2-2; DNA: TGTGCCAGCAGCGTGCCGGTAGCGGGGAACGGGGAGCTGTTTTTT; CDR3: CASSVPVAGNGELFF
V: TRBV9; size: NA; D: TRBD1; J: TRBJ1-2; DNA: TGTGCCAGCAGCCCTAGGGACAGCTTGAACTATGGCTACACCTTC; CDR3: CASSPRDSLNYGYTF
V: TRBV2; size: NA; D: TRBD1; J: TRBJ1-5; DNA: TGTGCCAGCAGGGCTGACAGGGCGTCGGACCAGCCCCAGCATTTT; CDR3: CASRADRASDQPQHF
V: TRBV5-1; size: NA; D: TRBD2; J: TRBJ2-1; DNA: TGCGCCAGCAGCGTACAACTAGCGGGGATTAGGGATGAGCAGTTCTTC; CDR3: CASSVQLAGIRDEQFF
V: TRBV13; size: NA; D: TRBD2; J: TRBJ2-7; DNA: TGTGCCAGCAGACTCGGGGGGGACTACGAGCAGTACTTC; CDR3: CASRLGGDYEQYF
V: TRBV13; size: few; D: TRBD2; J: TRBJ2-2; DNA: TGTGCCAGCAGCTTAGGGGCGGGGGTGAGCACCGGGGAGCTGTTTTTT; CDR3: CASSLGAGVSTGELFF
V: TRBV5-4; size: NA; D: TRBD1; J: TRBJ1-3; DNA: TGTGCCAGCAGCCCTACAGGGGGCATGTCTGGAAACACCATATATTTT; CDR3: CASSPTGGMSGNTIYF
V: TRBV10-3; size: NA; D: NA; J: TRBJ2-7; DNA: TGTGCCATCAGTGGGGGCCCACCCGAGCAGTACTTC; CDR3: CAISGGPPEQYF